The rows below give T cell receptor beta chains drawn from one sample of a study of blood T cell repertoires in COVID-19. TCRdb's copy holds only in-frame clones and misses some; the assay was immunoSEQ multiplex PCR. The data hold 150,000 to 200,000 clones, with about 80% observed a single time. Sequencing input: peripheral blood. Receptors were obtained from a man aged 55 to 69 with acute or convalescent COVID-19. Each CDR3 is given without its conserved first and last residue. Where a row states a size, it is once, few, many or the class of an expanded clone; other rows omit it.

length	size	J	V	CDR3
15	.	TRBJ1-3	TRBV5-1	ASSPIPTGGVGNTIY
11	once	TRBJ1-5	TRBV10-1	ASSAGGTQPQH
13	.	TRBJ1-5	TRBV9	ASSVGVTGNQPQH
16	.	TRBJ2-5	TRBV23-1	ASSSSLLFLSGQETQY
12	.	TRBJ2-7	TRBV5-6	ASRTDRISYEQY
12	.	TRBJ2-1	TRBV5-1	ASSRDIIGNEQF
14	.	TRBJ2-1	TRBV2	ASRPMGLGVYNEQF
12	.	TRBJ2-2	TRBV24-1	ATSDLAGSGELF
13	.	TRBJ1-2	TRBV3-1/TRBV3-2	ASSQLDRGRMGYT
11	.	TRBJ1-1	TRBV27	ASRASGGTEAF